Following are 22 T cell receptor beta chains from one sample sequenced in a study of CD8 T cells in ankylosing spondylitis (dated by TCRdb to about 2017). Study-wide conclusions, independent of this receptor: A TCR beta motif made up of several highly homologous amino acid variants appeared to be characteristic of blood from ankylosing spondylitis patients.

Their antigens are not known. The method behind the library was 5' RACE. The sequencer was an Illumina HiSeq 2500. TCRdb ran its own pipeline on the public reads, namely fastp trimming at Q25 and MiXCR clone calling, and kept in-frame beta chains. Duplicate CDR3 protein sequences are folded into a single record with the most common DNA and genes. The sample has about 450,000 distinct CDR3 sequences on record, 25% to 30% of them singletons. Roughly 0.8% of the sample comes from the top ten. Sequencing was done on a sample of blood, either unsorted or a sorted T cell fraction (not recorded which). The receptors originated from a male donor with ankylosing spondylitis.

This rearrangement joins TRBV24-1 to TRBJ2-2; 7 positions agree with TRBD1. The V gene's germline CDR1 is KGHDR and CDR2 SFDVKD. V was pared by 0 bases and J by 3 bases, with 3 bases of the junction left unmatched. The CDR3 is made up of 16 amino acids. CDR3 sequence: CATSDLKRGHTGELFF. The CDR3 bases are TGTGCCACCAGTGATTTGAAAAGGGGGCACACCGGGGAGCTGTTTTTT.

V usage is TRBV20-1 and J usage is TRBJ1-1; no clear D gene. V was trimmed by 5 bases and J by 1 base, leaving 8 bases between them. Germline-derived CDR1 and CDR2 are DFQATT and SNEGSKA (reference sequence). The CDR3 totals 12 residues. The CDR3 nucleotides are TGCAGTGCTCAGGTACCGAACACTGAAGCTTTCTTT. Amino acid sequence: CSAQVPNTEAFF.

At least ten counts were recorded for this clonotype. The V call is TRBV6-1, the J call TRBJ1-5, with D perhaps TRBD1 (6 bases). Germline loops: CDR1 MNHNS, CDR2 SASEGT. Between the trimmed V and J ends, which lost 4 bases and 3 bases, there was a span of 13 bases. This CDR3 is built from 15 residues. The CDR3 bases are TGTGCCAGCAGTGGAACAGGGACCGACAATCAGCCCCAGCATTTT. The encoded protein is CASSGTGTDNQPQHF.

The genes are TRBV2 and TRBJ2-1, with 7 bases lining up with TRBD2. Germline loops: CDR1 SNHLY, CDR2 FYNNEI. CDR3 length: 14 residues. V was pared by 8 bases and J by 4 bases, with 8 bases of the junction left unmatched. The CDR3 DNA reads TGTGCCAGCTTGGCCGGGAGGCATTACAATGAGCAGTTCTTC. It encodes CASLAGRHYNEQFF.

The CDR3 spells CASSVLDTPNYGYTF. CDR3 coding DNA: TGTGCCAGCAGCGTCCTGGACACACCTAACTATGGCTACACCTTC. The genes are TRBV11-2 and TRBJ1-2; maybe TRBD1 (5 bases). CDR1 is SGHAT and CDR2 is FQNNGV in the germline V gene. The CDR3 length is 15 residues. V lost 5 bases and J 0 bases, leaving 13 bases between the germline ends.

The chain links TRBV20-1 to TRBJ1-2, with TRBD1 matching over 8 bases. CDR1 is DFQATT and CDR2 is SNEGSKA in the germline V gene (reference sequence). V lost 1 base and J lost 5; bases outside the gene matches: 9. This CDR3 comprises 15 residues. The CDR3, as DNA: TGCAGTGCTAGAGGTCCGACAGGGGAACTATATGGCTACACCTTC. Amino acid sequence: CSARGPTGELYGYTF.

This sequence joins TRBV7-9 and TRBJ1-2; no clear D. V lost 3 bases and J 0 bases, leaving 8 bases between the germline ends. In germline, CDR1 is SEHNR, CDR2 FQNEAQ (reference sequence). This CDR3 has 14 amino acids. This chain's CDR3 is CASSLALTNYGYTF. The CDR3 coding sequence is TGTGCCAGCAGCTTGGCCTTAACTAACTATGGCTACACCTTC.

The rearrangement links TRBV27 to TRBJ1-1; D uncertain. CDR1 and CDR2 from the germline V gene are MNHEY and SMNVEV (reference sequence). V was clipped by 3 bases and J by 0 bases, with 14 bases between them. This CDR3 spans 16 amino acids. The CDR3 DNA follows: TGTGCCAGCAGTTTTTCGGGCAGTAACTTGAACACTGAAGCTTTCTTT. Its protein is CASSFSGSNLNTEAFF.

The genes are TRBV4-1 and TRBJ2-7; 10 positions agree with TRBD2. The CDR3 is 15 amino acids. J was trimmed by 4 bases and V by 3 bases; bases with no gene match: 6. Germline CDR1 reads MGHRA; CDR2 reads YSYEKL. The CDR3 protein is CASSQGLAGAYEQYV. In DNA form, the CDR3 reads TGCGCCAGCAGCCAGGGGCTAGCGGGAGCGTACGAGCAGTACGTC.

The chain is built from TRBV24-1 and TRBJ2-2; D is undetermined. This CDR3 region has 15 residues. V was cut by 5 bases and J by 2 bases, with 11 bases left in between. Germline assignment: CDR1 KGHDR and CDR2 SFDVKD. CDR3 bases: TGTGCCACCAGTGGAGGACCACCCAACACCGGGGAGCTGTTTTTT. This encodes CATSGGPPNTGELFF.

This clonotype appeared a few times. The chain links TRBV20-1 to TRBJ1-5; 11 bases map to TRBD1. The trim removed 0 bases at V and 5 bases at J, leaving 6 bases unmatched. Germline CDR1 DFQATT, CDR2 SNEGSKA (reference sequence). This CDR3 has 16 amino acids. In DNA, the CDR3 is TGCAGTGCTAGAGATCCCCGGACAGGGGGCGATCAGCCCCAGCATTTT. It translates to CSARDPRTGGDQPQHF.

CDR3 in amino acids: CASSSDRENTGELFF. In DNA, the CDR3 is TGTGCCAGCAGTTCTGACAGGGAGAACACCGGGGAGCTGTTTTTT. The V call is TRBV12-3 or TRBV12-4, the J call TRBJ2-2, with 7 bases that match TRBD1. V trimming: 4 bases; J trimming: 1 base; junction bases outside the gene matches: 3. This CDR3 has 15 residues.

The rearrangement links TRBV5-8 to TRBJ2-2; a possible D gene is TRBD2 (5 bases). Trimming stripped 7 bases from V and 9 bases from J, with 13 bases between. This CDR3 is 12 amino acids long. Germline V gene data show CDR1 as SGHTS and CDR2 as YDEGEE. The CDR3 region is CASPGGRRELFF. The CDR3 bases are TGTGCCAGCCCCGGCGGGCGCCGGGAGCTGTTTTTT.

V and J are TRBV5-1 and TRBJ2-4; 8 bases align to TRBD2. Germline CDR1 and CDR2: SGHRS and YFSETQ. The CDR3 totals 13 residues. Germline trimming cut 1 base from V and 6 bases from J; bases unmatched to any gene: 0. CDR3 loop: CASSLTSGNIQYF. The CDR3 region has the DNA TGCGCCAGCAGCTTGACTAGCGGAAACATTCAGTACTTC.

The rearrangement links TRBV5-1 to TRBJ2-1; D is undetermined. V was cut by 0 bases and J by 0 bases, with 13 bases left in between. Germline CDR1 reads SGHRS; CDR2 reads YFSETQ. This CDR3 is 17 amino acids long. CDR3 sequence (DNA): TGCGCCAGCAGCTTGGAAGTTCTGGGAAGCTCCTACAATGAGCAGTTCTTC. It is translated as CASSLEVLGSSYNEQFF. The whole variable domain, remainder taken from reference TRBV5-1 and TRBJ2-1, is KAGVTQTPRYLIKTRGQQVTLSCSPISGHRSVSWYQQTPGQGLQFLFEYFSETQRNKGNFPGRFSGRQFSNSRSEMNVSTLELGDSALYLCASSLEVLGSSYNEQFFGPGTRLTVL.

The chain is built from TRBV5-1 and TRBJ2-7; TRBD2 matches 14 bases. The CDR3 is 14 amino acids. The ends lost 5 bases at V and 5 bases at J; junction bases unmatched: 3. Germline V lookup: CDR1 SGHRS, CDR2 YFSETQ. CDR3 loop: CASRGLAGVDEQYF. The CDR3 DNA sequence: TGCGCCAGCAGGGGACTAGCGGGAGTGGACGAGCAGTACTTC.

This chain connects TRBV20-1 to TRBJ2-7; D remains ambiguous. Germline CDR1 reads DFQATT; CDR2 reads SNEGSKA (reference sequence). Trimming removed 6 bases from V and 5 bases from J, with 17 bases in between. This CDR3 region has 13 residues. The CDR3 sequence: CSAARADPHEQYF. The CDR3 nucleotides read TGCAGTGCAGCACGGGCCGATCCCCACGAGCAGTACTTC.

The chain employs TRBV5-1 and TRBJ2-3; 8 bases are a match to TRBD2. The CDR3 spans 14 residues. After removal of 0 bases from V and 5 bases from J, the junction contained 2 bases not matched to a gene. Looked up from germline, CDR1 is SGHRS and CDR2 is YFSETQ. Here the CDR3 DNA reads TGCGCCAGCAGCTTGGGGACTAGCTTAGATACGCAGTATTTT. Amino acids: CASSLGTSLDTQYF. Full variable domain (missing parts from reference TRBV5-1 and TRBJ2-3): KAGVTQTPRYLIKTRGQQVTLSCSPISGHRSVSWYQQTPGQGLQFLFEYFSETQRNKGNFPGRFSGRQFSNSRSEMNVSTLELGDSALYLCASSLGTSLDTQYFGPGTRLTVL.

This clonotype was counted only a few times. This chain connects TRBV24-1 to TRBJ2-3; possibly TRBD2 for D (6 bases). Trimming took off 7 bases at V and 6 bases at J, with 16 bases between the two ends. Germline CDR1 is KGHDR and CDR2 is SFDVKD. CDR3 length: 14 residues. The CDR3 DNA reads as TGTGCCACCAGACCGGGACTTAAGGGCGATACGCAGTATTTT. This codes for CATRPGLKGDTQYF.

This chain links TRBV19 with TRBJ2-1; no clear D. V was clipped by 11 bases and J by 0 bases, with 11 bases between them. Germline V gene data show CDR1 as LNHDA and CDR2 as SQIVND (reference sequence). CDR3 length equals 13 residues. The CDR3 sequence: CAHPPGSYNEQFF. CDR3 DNA: TGTGCCCACCCTCCGGGCTCCTACAATGAGCAGTTCTTC.

The V and J genes are TRBV5-1 and TRBJ2-1; 8 positions match TRBD2. The CDR3 is 15 residues long. With 2 bases clipped from V and 6 bases from J, the junction kept 7 bases outside the gene matches. The germline gives CDR1 SGHRS, CDR2 YFSETQ. The CDR3, as DNA: TGCGCCAGCAGCTTTACTAGCGGAGGAGCCAATGAGCAGTTCTTC. This encodes CASSFTSGGANEQFF. The full variable domain, with the rest looked up from reference TRBV5-1 and TRBJ2-1, is KAGVTQTPRYLIKTRGQQVTLSCSPISGHRSVSWYQQTPGQGLQFLFEYFSETQRNKGNFPGRFSGRQFSNSRSEMNVSTLELGDSALYLCASSFTSGGANEQFFGPGTRLTVL.

This clonotype turned up a few times. The chain joins TRBV30 to TRBJ2-1; 8 nucleotides match TRBD2. The germline V gene has CDR1 GTSNPN and CDR2 SVGIG (reference sequence). CDR3 size: 17 residues. The junction had 17 bases not matched to a gene; V was cut back by 0 bases and J by 10 bases. The CDR3 DNA sequence: TGTGCCTGGAGTGTATGGGGTCAGTTAGCGGGAAAAGGAGAGCAGTTCTTC. It specifies CAWSVWGQLAGKGEQFF.